This T cell receptor (beta chain) was identified in a study of T-cell memory formation after mild COVID-19. 5'RACE primed from the constant segment yielded TCR alpha and TCR beta cDNA libraries bearing sample barcodes and UMIs. TCRdb processed the 5' RACE reads anew with MiXCR; each CDR3 protein has one entry. The data hold roughly 560,000 distinct CDR3 sequences, with around 21% observed a single time. Overall study findings and caveats: Clones that contracted clustered mainly in CM and EM if CD4+ and in EMRA if CD8+.

In this sample, this clonotype turned up a few times. Its antigen is unknown. V lost 4 bases to trimming and J lost 6 bases, with 19 bases between them. Germline lookup yields CDR1 SGHRS and CDR2 YFSETQ. This CDR3 has 15 residues. The sequence was collected from an adult woman who had mild COVID-19 (a few samples of this study predate the infection). Cell type and time point are not known. Source material: PBMCs or a T cell subset sorted from them (not recorded which). V and J are TRBV5-1 and TRBJ1-1; the D gene is possibly TRBD1 (5 bases). Here the CDR3 reads CASSPGVAGKAEAFF. The DNA for the CDR3 is TGCGCCAGCAGCCCTGGGGTGGCAGGGAAGGCTGAAGCTTTCTTT.